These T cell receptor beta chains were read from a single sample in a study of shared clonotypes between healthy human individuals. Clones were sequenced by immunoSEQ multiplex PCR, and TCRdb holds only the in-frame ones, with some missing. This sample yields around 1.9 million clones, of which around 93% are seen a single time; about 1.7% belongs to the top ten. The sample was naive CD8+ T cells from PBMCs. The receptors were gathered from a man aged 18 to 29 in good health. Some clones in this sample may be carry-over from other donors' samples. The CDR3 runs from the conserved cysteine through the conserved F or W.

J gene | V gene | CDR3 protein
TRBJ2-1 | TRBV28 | CASSLKNNEQFF
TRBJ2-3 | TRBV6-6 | CASSYNKGPSTDTQYF
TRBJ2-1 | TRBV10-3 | CATKRDNNEQFF
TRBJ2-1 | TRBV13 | CASSPGGVGYNEQFF
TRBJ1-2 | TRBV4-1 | CASSHPGTDNYGYTF
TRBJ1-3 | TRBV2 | CASSDRGIESGNTIYF
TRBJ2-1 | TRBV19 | CASSIKRSEQFF
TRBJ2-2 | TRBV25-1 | CASSALGQGDGTGELFF
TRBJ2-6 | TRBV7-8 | CASTFWWDSTGANVLTF
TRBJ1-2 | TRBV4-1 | CASSQGKGIYGYTF
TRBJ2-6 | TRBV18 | CASSPPTGAGANVLTF
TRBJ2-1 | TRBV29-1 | CSVDGGTYSSYNEQFF
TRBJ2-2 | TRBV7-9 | CASSPRQGAPTGELFF
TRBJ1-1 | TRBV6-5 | CASSRTGHTEAFF